This paragraph reports one T cell receptor (beta chain). The data stem from a study of blood T cell repertoires in COVID-19. Germline V CDR1 and CDR2: GTSNPN, SVGIG (reference sequence). CDR3 length: 18 amino acids. With 2 bases clipped from V and 1 base from J, the junction kept 14 bases outside the gene matches. This table comes from immunoSEQ multiplex PCR, and its TCRdb copy is limited to in-frame clones, with some not included. The sample has around 93,000 clones; about 90% are singletons. This clonotype originated in a man aged 18 to 29 with COVID-19, enrolled during active disease. The sequenced sample consisted of peripheral blood. V gene TRBV30 combines with J gene TRBJ2-4, with 7 bases matching TRBD1. The CDR3 sequence: CAWSNQFSPGGAKNIQYF. The CDR3 DNA sequence: TGTGCCTGGAGTAACCAATTCTCCCCAGGGGGTGCCAAAAACATTCAGTACTTC.